Listed below are T cell receptor beta chains from one sample, sequenced in a study of cytomegalovirus exposure and HLA in healthy donors. Measured with immunoSEQ multiplex PCR; TCRdb has only the in-frame clones, and not every one. This sample's table has about 140,000 clones. The sample comprised PBMCs. These TCRs come from a woman younger than 30 in good health and CMV-seronegative. Both conserved end residues are part of each CDR3. A D gene is named only where the DNA matches it firmly.

V	J	D	length	DNA	CDR3
TRBV30	TRBJ1-5	TRBD1	17	TGTGCCTGGAGTGTACGAGGGGGCGCGAGAAGCAATCAGCCCCAGCATTTT	CAWSVRGGARSNQPQHF
TRBV7-9	TRBJ2-5	TRBD2	14	TGTGCCAGCAGCTTACCTAGCGGGCAAGAGACCCAGTACTTC	CASSLPSGQETQYF
TRBV5-1	TRBJ1-1	TRBD1	14	TGCGCCAGCAGCCCATTTGACAGGGACACTGAAGCTTTCTTT	CASSPFDRDTEAFF
TRBV5-1	TRBJ1-1	.	13	TGCGCCAGCAGCTTGGCCGGGCGGGGGTTGACTTTCTTT	CASSLAGRGLTFF
TRBV9	TRBJ1-2	.	15	TGTGCCAGCAGCCCATGGACATCTTGGGACTATGGCTACACCTTC	CASSPWTSWDYGYTF
TRBV9	TRBJ2-3	TRBD2	16	TGTGCCAGCAGCCTTGTGGCTAGCGGGGGGGCAGATACGCAGTATTTT	CASSLVASGGADTQYF
TRBV5-1	TRBJ2-7	.	16	TGCGCCAGCAGCCCGGAGCCGGGGCGGGGCTCCTACGAGCAGTACTTC	CASSPEPGRGSYEQYF
TRBV10-3	TRBJ1-2	.	13	TGTGCCATCAGTACGGACGGAAGGGGTGGCTACACCTTC	CAISTDGRGGYTF
TRBV28	TRBJ2-7	.	12	TGTGCCAGCAGTTCTTCCTCCTACGAGCAGTACTTC	CASSSSSYEQYF
TRBV14	TRBJ2-1	.	15	TGTGCCAGCAGCCGTGGGGCGAGCTCCTACAATGAGCAGTTCTTC	CASSRGASSYNEQFF
TRBV7-9	TRBJ1-5	.	10	TGTGCCAGCAGCTTAAAGGACAGGCATTTT	CASSLKDRHF
TRBV29-1	TRBJ1-2	TRBD1	11	TGCAGCGTTGACGACAGGGATGGCTACACCTTC	CSVDDRDGYTF
TRBV4-1	TRBJ2-1	.	15	TGCGCCAGCAGCCAAGTGACAGGACCAGACAATGAGCAGTTCTTC	CASSQVTGPDNEQFF
TRBV6-5	TRBJ2-1	TRBD2	15	TGTGCCAGCAGTTACAAAGCGGGAAGAATCAATGAGCAGTTCTTC	CASSYKAGRINEQFF
TRBV11-2	TRBJ2-1	.	13	TGTGCCAGCAGCCCGATGAGAAACTTTGAGCAGTTCTTC	CASSPMRNFEQFF
TRBV6-1	TRBJ1-4	TRBD1	15	TGTGCCAGCAGCCTACCGACAGGGGAAAATGAAAAACTGTTTTTT	CASSLPTGENEKLFF
TRBV15	TRBJ2-5	TRBD2	15	TGTGCCACCAGCAGAGGGGCGGGAGTCCAAGAGACCCAGTACTTC	CATSRGAGVQETQYF
TRBV30	TRBJ2-5	.	12	TGTGCCTGGAGGGGAGGCCAAGAGACCCAGTACTTC	CAWRGGQETQYF
TRBV7-9	TRBJ1-2	TRBD1	13	TGTGCCAGCAGCCTCACAGGGGGGTATGGCTACACCTTC	CASSLTGGYGYTF
TRBV6-6	TRBJ2-7	TRBD1	15	TGTGCCAGCAGTTACGCCCCGGGACAGGGGTACGAGCAGTACTTC	CASSYAPGQGYEQYF
TRBV7-9	TRBJ2-1	.	16	TGTGCCAGCAGCCTTACCCTACCCGAGGCAGACAATGAGCAGTTCTTC	CASSLTLPEADNEQFF
TRBV9	TRBJ2-1	TRBD2	17	TGTGCCAGCAGCGTAGGGACTAGCGGGAGCTCCTACAATGAGCAGTTCTTC	CASSVGTSGSSYNEQFF
TRBV5-1	TRBJ1-1	TRBD1	14	TGCGCCAGCAGCTTGATTACAGGGGCTCGCGACGCTTTCTTT	CASSLITGARDAFF
TRBV10-3	TRBJ2-1	TRBD2	16	TGTGCCATCAGCGAAGACCTAGCGGGAGAATACAATGAGCAGTTCTTC	CAISEDLAGEYNEQFF
TRBV7-9	TRBJ2-1	TRBD2	14	TGTGCCAGCAGCTTCGGGACTACAACCAATGAGCAGTTCTTC	CASSFGTTTNEQFF
TRBV11-2	TRBJ2-2	TRBD1	16	TGTGCCAGCAGCTCCGGAACAGGGGGATTTAACGGGGAGCTGTTTTTT	CASSSGTGGFNGELFF
TRBV6-1	TRBJ2-7	.	15	TGTGCCAGCAACAGGGAAGTGGGGGGGGCCTACGAGCAGTACTTC	CASNREVGGAYEQYF
TRBV9	TRBJ2-1	.	15	TGTGCCAGCAGCCCGTATTCCACACGGGGGGCTGAGCAGTTCTTC	CASSPYSTRGAEQFF
TRBV5-1	TRBJ1-2	TRBD1	15	TGCGCCAGCAGCAGGGACAGGGGACTGAACTATGGCTACACCTTC	CASSRDRGLNYGYTF
TRBV5-1	TRBJ2-3	.	14	TGCGCCAGCAGCCTAGGGACTAGCACAGATACGCAGTATTTT	CASSLGTSTDTQYF
TRBV5-5	TRBJ2-5	.	14	TGTGCCAGCAGCTTAGGAGACAGCCAAGAGACCCAGTACTTC	CASSLGDSQETQYF
TRBV19	TRBJ2-2	.	12	TGTGCCAGTAGGGACTACACCGGGGAGCTGTTTTTT	CASRDYTGELFF
TRBV19	TRBJ2-2	TRBD1	16	TGTGCCAGTAGTATTCCCCTTGACAGGGGGACCGGGGAGCTGTTTTTT	CASSIPLDRGTGELFF
TRBV4-3	TRBJ1-2	.	18	TGCGCCAGCAGCCAAGATCCAGGCCGAGGGCTACTAAGCTATGGCTACACCTTC	CASSQDPGRGLLSYGYTF
TRBV6-1	TRBJ2-7	TRBD2	15	TGTGCCAGCAGTACTCCGGGACTAGCGGGAGTTGAGCAGTACTTC	CASSTPGLAGVEQYF
TRBV6-5	TRBJ1-6	.	14	TGTGCCAGCAGTTTTTGGGCAGGGAATTCACCCCTCCACTTT	CASSFWAGNSPLHF
TRBV14	TRBJ2-7	TRBD2	13	TGTGCCAGCAGCCAAGATCTAGCGGGCGAGCAGTACTTC	CASSQDLAGEQYF
TRBV9	TRBJ1-5	TRBD1	15	TGTGCCAGCAGCGTAGGGGGGACAGTCAATCAGCCCCAGCATTTT	CASSVGGTVNQPQHF
TRBV9	TRBJ2-7	.	13	TGTGCCAGCAGCCGGACAGATTCGTACGAGCAGTACTTC	CASSRTDSYEQYF